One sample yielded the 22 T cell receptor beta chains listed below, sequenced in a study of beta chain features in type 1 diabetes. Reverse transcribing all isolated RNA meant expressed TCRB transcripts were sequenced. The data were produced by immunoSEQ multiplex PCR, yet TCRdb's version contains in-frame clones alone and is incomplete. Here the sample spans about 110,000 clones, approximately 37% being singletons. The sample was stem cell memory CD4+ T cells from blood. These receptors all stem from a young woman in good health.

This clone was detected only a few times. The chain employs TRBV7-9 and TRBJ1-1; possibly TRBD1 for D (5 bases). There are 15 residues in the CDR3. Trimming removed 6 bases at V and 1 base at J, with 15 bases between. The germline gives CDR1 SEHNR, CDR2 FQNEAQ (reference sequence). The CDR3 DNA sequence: TGTGCCAGCAGAGCGTGGGACTCCGGGAACACTGAAGCTTTCTTT. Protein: CASRAWDSGNTEAFF.

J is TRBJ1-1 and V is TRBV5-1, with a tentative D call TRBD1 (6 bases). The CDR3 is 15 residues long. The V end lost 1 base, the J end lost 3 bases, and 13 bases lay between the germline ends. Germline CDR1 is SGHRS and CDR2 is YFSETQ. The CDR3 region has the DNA TGCGCCAGCAGCTTGATGGCAGGGGCGGACACTGAAGCTTTCTTT. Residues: CASSLMAGADTEAFF.

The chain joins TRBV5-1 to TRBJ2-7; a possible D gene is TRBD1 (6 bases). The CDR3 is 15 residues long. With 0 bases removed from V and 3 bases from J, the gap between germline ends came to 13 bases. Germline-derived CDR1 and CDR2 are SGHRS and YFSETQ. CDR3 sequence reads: CASSLDWTAYYEQYF. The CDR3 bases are TGCGCCAGCAGCTTGGATTGGACAGCCTACTACGAGCAGTACTTC.

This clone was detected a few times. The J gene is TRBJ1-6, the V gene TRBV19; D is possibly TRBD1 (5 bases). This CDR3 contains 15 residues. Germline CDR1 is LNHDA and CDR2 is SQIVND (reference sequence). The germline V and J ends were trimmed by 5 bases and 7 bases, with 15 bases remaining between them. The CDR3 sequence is CASSSTVARNSPLHF. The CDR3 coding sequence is TGTGCCAGTAGTTCGACAGTCGCCCGGAATTCACCCCTCCACTTT.

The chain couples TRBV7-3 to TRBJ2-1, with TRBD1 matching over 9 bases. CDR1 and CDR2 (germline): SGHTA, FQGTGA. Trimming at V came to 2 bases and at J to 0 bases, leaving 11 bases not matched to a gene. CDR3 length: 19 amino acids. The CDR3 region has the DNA TGTGCCAGCAGCTTAGGATACCGGCAGGGACAGGGCTCCTACAATGAGCAGTTCTTC. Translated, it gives CASSLGYRQGQGSYNEQFF. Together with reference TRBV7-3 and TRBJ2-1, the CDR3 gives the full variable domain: GAGVSQTPSNKVTEKGKYVELRCDPISGHTALYWYRQSLGQGPEFLIYFQGTGAADDSGLPNDRFFAVRPEGSVSTLKIQRTERGDSAVYLCASSLGYRQGQGSYNEQFFGPGTRLTVL.

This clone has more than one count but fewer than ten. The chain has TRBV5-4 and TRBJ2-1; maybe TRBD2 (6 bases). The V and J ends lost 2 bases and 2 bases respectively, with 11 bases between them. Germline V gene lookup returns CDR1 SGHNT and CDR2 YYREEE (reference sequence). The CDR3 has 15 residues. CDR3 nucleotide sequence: TGTGCCAGCAGCTTCGGAGGGAGAACCTACAATGAGCAGTTCTTC. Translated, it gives CASSFGGRTYNEQFF.

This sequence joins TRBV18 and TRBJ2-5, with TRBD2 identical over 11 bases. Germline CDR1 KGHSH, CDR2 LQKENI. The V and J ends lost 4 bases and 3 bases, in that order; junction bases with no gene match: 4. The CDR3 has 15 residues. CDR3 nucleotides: TGTGCCAGCTCACAGGGACTAGCGGTGAAAGAGACCCAGTACTTC. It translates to CASSQGLAVKETQYF.

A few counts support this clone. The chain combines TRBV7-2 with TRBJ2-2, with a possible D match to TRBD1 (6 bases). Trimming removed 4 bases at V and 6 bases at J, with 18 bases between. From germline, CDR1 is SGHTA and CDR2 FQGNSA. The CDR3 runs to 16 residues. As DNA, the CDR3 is TGTGCCAGCAGCTCAGCCGGGACAAGGTCGTCCGGGGAGCTGTTTTTT. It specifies CASSSAGTRSSGELFF.

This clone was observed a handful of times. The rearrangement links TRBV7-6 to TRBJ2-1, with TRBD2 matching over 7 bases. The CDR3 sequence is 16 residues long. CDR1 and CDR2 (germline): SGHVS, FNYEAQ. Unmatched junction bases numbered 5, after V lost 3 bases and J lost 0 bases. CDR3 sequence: CASSFQAGSSYNEQFF. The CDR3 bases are TGTGCCAGCAGCTTCCAAGCGGGGTCCTCCTACAATGAGCAGTTCTTC.

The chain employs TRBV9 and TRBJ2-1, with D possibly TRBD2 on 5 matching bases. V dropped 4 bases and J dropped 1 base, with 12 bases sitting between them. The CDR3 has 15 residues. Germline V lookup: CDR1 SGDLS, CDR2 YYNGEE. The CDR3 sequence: CASSTFLASYNEQFF. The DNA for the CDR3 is TGTGCCAGCAGCACCTTCTTAGCGTCCTACAATGAGCAGTTCTTC.

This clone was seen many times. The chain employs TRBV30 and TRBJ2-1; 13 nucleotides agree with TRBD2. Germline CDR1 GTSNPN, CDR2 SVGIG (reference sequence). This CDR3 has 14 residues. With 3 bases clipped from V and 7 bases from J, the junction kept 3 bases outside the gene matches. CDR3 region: CAWSPGLAGNEQFF. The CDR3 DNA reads TGTGCCTGGAGCCCGGGACTAGCGGGAAATGAGCAGTTCTTC.

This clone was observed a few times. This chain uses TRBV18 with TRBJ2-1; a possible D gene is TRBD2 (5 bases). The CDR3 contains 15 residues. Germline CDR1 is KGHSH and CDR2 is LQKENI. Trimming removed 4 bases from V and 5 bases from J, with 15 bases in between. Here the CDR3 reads CASSRPGGADNEQFF. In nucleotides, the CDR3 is TGTGCCAGCTCACGACCAGGTGGAGCGGACAATGAGCAGTTCTTC. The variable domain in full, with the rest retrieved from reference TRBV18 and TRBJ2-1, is NAGVMQNPRHLVRRRGQEARLRCSPMKGHSHVYWYRQLPEEGLKFMVYLQKENIIDESGMPKERFSAEFPKEGPSILRIQQVVRGDSAAYFCASSRPGGADNEQFFGPGTRLTVL.

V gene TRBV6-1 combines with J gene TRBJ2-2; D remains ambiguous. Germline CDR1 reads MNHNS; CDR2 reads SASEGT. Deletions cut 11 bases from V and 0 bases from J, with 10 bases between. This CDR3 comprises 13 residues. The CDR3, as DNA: TGTGCCTCATCCCCCACGAACACCGGGGAGCTGTTTTTT. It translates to CASSPTNTGELFF.

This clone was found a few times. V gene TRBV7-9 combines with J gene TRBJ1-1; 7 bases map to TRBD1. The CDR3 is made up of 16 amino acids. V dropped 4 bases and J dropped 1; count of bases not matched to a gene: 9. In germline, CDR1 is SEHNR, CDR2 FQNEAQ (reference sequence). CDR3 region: CASSSQYDRENTEAFF. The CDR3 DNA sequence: TGTGCCAGCAGCTCCCAATACGACAGGGAGAACACTGAAGCTTTCTTT.

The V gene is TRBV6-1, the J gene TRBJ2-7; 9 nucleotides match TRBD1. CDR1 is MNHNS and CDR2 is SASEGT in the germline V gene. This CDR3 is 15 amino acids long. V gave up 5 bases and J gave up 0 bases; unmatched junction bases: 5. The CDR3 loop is CASSSGQGFSYEQYF. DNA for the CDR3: TGTGCCAGCAGTTCGGGACAGGGTTTCTCCTACGAGCAGTACTTC.

The CDR3 region is CASSPSGISSYEQYF. The CDR3, as DNA: TGTGCCAGCAGCCCGTCAGGCATAAGCTCCTACGAGCAGTACTTC. The rearrangement uses TRBV7-9 and TRBJ2-7; D gene uncertain. V was clipped by 5 bases and J by 0 bases, with 14 bases between them. The CDR3 spans 15 residues. Per the germline V gene, CDR1 is SEHNR and CDR2 is FQNEAQ (reference sequence).

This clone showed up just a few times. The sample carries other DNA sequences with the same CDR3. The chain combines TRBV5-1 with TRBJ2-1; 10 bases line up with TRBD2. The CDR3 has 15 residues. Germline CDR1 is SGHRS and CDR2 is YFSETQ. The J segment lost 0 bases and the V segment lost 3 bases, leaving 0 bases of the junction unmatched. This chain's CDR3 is CASSSSGSSYNEQFF. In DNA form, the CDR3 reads TGCGCCAGCAGCTCTAGCGGGAGCTCCTACAATGAGCAGTTCTTC.

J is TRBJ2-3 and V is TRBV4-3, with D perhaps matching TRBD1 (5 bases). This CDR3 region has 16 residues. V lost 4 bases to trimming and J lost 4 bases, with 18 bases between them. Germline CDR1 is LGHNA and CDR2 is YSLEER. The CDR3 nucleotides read TGCGCCAGCAGCCCCCACCTGGGGCCACCGCCAGATACGCAGTATTTT. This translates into CASSPHLGPPPDTQYF.

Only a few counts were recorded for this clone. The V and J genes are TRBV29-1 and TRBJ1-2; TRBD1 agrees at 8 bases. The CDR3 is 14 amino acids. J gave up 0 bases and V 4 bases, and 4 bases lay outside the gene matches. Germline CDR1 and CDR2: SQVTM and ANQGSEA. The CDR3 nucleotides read TGCAGCGTTGTCTTACAGGGGGCTAACTATGGCTACACCTTC. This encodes CSVVLQGANYGYTF.

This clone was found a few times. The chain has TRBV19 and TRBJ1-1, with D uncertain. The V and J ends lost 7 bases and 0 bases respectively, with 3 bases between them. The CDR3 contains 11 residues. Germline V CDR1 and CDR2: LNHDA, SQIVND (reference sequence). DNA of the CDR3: TGTGCCAGTACATTGAACACTGAAGCTTTCTTT. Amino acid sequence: CASTLNTEAFF.

The DNA for the CDR3 is TGTGCCTGGAGTGGTGTGAGGAGCTCCTACGAGCAGTACTTC. It is translated as CAWSGVRSSYEQYF. V gene TRBV30 combines with J gene TRBJ2-7; D gene ambiguous. Germline V CDR1 and CDR2: GTSNPN, SVGIG (reference sequence). The CDR3 consists of 14 residues. The V end was cut by 1 base, the J end by 0 bases, with 10 bases between.

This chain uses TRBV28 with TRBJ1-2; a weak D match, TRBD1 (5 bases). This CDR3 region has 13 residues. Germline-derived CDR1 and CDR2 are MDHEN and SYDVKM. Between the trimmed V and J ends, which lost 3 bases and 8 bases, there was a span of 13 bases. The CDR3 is CASSFPGEVGYTF. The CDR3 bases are TGTGCCAGCAGTTTCCCGGGGGAAGTAGGCTACACCTTC.